Below, 10 T cell receptor beta chains from the same sample are listed, as sequenced in a study of early T cells in non-severe SARS-CoV-2 infection. TCRdb re-called the 5' RACE reads through MiXCR, storing one row per CDR3 protein. Seen here are about 35,000 distinct CDR3 sequences, less than 6.5% observed once, and the top ten hold roughly 6.3%. This sample comprised whole blood, obtained at baseline. These TCRs come from an adult who was a healthcare worker with PCR-confirmed SARS-CoV-2 infection or an uninfected control (not recorded which).

This clonotype was picked up many times. This chain uses TRBV11-2 with TRBJ1-1; 7 positions agree with TRBD1. The CDR3 length is 15 residues. Germline CDR1 and CDR2: SGHAT and FQNNGV. V was pared by 3 bases and J by 6 bases, with 10 bases of the junction left unmatched. CDR3 loop: CASSFFRTGEAEAFF. CDR3 nucleotide sequence: TGTGCCAGCAGCTTTTTTCGAACAGGGGAGGCTGAAGCTTTCTTT.

This clonotype showed up many times. The rearrangement joins TRBV30 to TRBJ1-6; tentative D call: TRBD1 (6 bases). Germline-derived CDR1 and CDR2 are GTSNPN and SVGIG (reference sequence). The CDR3 covers 15 residues. V lost 2 bases and J lost 1, with 9 bases in between. CDR3 sequence reads: CAWSTGPSYNSPLHF. The CDR3 DNA reads TGTGCCTGGAGTACAGGGCCGTCCTATAATTCACCCCTCCACTTT.

The rearrangement links TRBV24-1 to TRBJ2-1; TRBD1 is a possible D gene (6 bases). V lost 2 bases and J 5 bases, leaving 12 bases between the germline ends. This CDR3 contains 15 residues. Germline V CDR1 and CDR2: KGHDR, SFDVKD. CDR3 region: CATSDWRTADNEQFF. CDR3 bases: TGTGCCACCAGTGATTGGCGGACAGCCGACAATGAGCAGTTCTTC.

This clonotype was counted at least ten times. This chain links TRBV7-2 with TRBJ2-4; D remains unclear. Trimming took 1 base from V and 6 from J, leaving 13 bases between them. Germline CDR1 reads SGHTA; CDR2 reads FQGNSA. This CDR3 has 15 amino acids. CDR3 in amino acids: CASSLEVVARNIQYF. DNA of the CDR3: TGTGCCAGCAGCTTAGAAGTCGTAGCACGAAACATTCAGTACTTC.

This clonotype has ten or more counts. CDR3 nucleotides: TGTGCCAGCAGCTTGGGTCCGGGCCCCAGGTCCCCCAATGAGCAGTTCTTC. It codes for CASSLGPGPRSPNEQFF. The rearrangement joins TRBV11-2 to TRBJ2-1, with unresolved D. The V end was cut by 3 bases, the J end by 6 bases, with 21 bases between. The CDR3 has 17 amino acids. Germline CDR1 is SGHAT and CDR2 is FQNNGV. Using reference TRBV11-2 and TRBJ2-1 for the parts outside the CDR3, the full variable domain is EAGVAQSPRYKIIEKRQSVAFWCNPISGHATLYWYQQILGQGPKLLIQFQNNGVVDDSQLPKDRFSAERLKGVDSTLKIQPAKLEDSAVYLCASSLGPGPRSPNEQFFGPGTRLTVL.

Many counts were recorded for this clonotype. This chain links TRBV24-1 with TRBJ2-1; maybe TRBD2 (6 bases). This CDR3 is built from 15 residues. With 5 bases removed from V and 8 bases from J, the gap between germline ends came to 18 bases. The germline CDR1 and CDR2 sequences are KGHDR and SFDVKD. This CDR3 is CATSAPGLGDYEQFF. As DNA, the CDR3 is TGTGCCACCAGTGCTCCAGGGTTGGGGGACTATGAGCAGTTCTTC.

This clonotype was counted at least ten times. DNA of the CDR3: TGTGCCAGCAGCCTCCACATCACTGAAGCTTTCTTT. It encodes CASSLHITEAFF. The chain couples TRBV11-2 to TRBJ1-1; no clear D. Germline CDR1 reads SGHAT; CDR2 reads FQNNGV. The length of the CDR3 is 12 residues. The V end was cut by 5 bases, the J end by 4 bases, with 8 bases between.

This clonotype was observed at least ten times. The CDR3 protein is CASSLGRTHTGELFF. In nucleotides, the CDR3 is TGTGCCAGCAGCTTAGGGCGGACCCACACCGGGGAGCTGTTTTTT. V usage is TRBV7-2 and J usage is TRBJ2-2; D gene unclear. Germline V gene lookup returns CDR1 SGHTA and CDR2 FQGNSA. Trimming took 1 base from V and 3 from J, leaving 9 bases between them. This CDR3 region has 15 residues.

The table lists this clonotype with many counts. The chain employs TRBV7-7 and TRBJ1-5; TRBD1 matches 9 bases. CDR1 and CDR2 from the germline V gene are SSHAT and FNYEAQ (reference sequence). The CDR3 loop spans 15 amino acids. V shed 5 bases, J shed 5 bases, and the junction held 7 bases outside the gene matches. CDR3 sequence: CASSEGTGRDQPQHF. The CDR3 coding sequence is TGTGCCAGCAGCGAGGGGACAGGGCGGGATCAGCCCCAGCATTTT.

This clonotype was picked up many times. The chain links TRBV6-6 to TRBJ2-4, with D possibly being TRBD2 (6 bases). The CDR3 is 16 residues long. Trimming removed 7 bases from V and 0 bases from J, with 16 bases in between. In germline, CDR1 is MNHNY, CDR2 SVGAGI (reference sequence). In nucleotides, the CDR3 is TGTGCCAGCAATCCGGGACTCCAATTAGCCAAAAACATTCAGTACTTC. Protein sequence: CASNPGLQLAKNIQYF.